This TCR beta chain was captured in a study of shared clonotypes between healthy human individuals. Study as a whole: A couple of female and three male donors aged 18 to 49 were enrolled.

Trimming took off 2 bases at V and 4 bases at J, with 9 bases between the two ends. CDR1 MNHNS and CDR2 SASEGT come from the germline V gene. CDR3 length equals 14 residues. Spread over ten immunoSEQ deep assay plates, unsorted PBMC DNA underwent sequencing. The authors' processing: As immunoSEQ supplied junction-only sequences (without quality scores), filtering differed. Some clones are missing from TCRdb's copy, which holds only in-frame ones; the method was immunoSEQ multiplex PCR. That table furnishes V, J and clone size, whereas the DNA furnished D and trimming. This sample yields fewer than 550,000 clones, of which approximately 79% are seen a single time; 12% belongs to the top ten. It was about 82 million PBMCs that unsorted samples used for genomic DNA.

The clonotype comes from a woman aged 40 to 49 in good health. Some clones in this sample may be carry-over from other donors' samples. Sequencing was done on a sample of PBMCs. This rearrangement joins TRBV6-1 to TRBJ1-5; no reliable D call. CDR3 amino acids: CASSEWYQNQPQHF. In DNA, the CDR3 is TGTGCCAGCAGTGAATGGTATCAAAATCAGCCCCAGCATTTT.